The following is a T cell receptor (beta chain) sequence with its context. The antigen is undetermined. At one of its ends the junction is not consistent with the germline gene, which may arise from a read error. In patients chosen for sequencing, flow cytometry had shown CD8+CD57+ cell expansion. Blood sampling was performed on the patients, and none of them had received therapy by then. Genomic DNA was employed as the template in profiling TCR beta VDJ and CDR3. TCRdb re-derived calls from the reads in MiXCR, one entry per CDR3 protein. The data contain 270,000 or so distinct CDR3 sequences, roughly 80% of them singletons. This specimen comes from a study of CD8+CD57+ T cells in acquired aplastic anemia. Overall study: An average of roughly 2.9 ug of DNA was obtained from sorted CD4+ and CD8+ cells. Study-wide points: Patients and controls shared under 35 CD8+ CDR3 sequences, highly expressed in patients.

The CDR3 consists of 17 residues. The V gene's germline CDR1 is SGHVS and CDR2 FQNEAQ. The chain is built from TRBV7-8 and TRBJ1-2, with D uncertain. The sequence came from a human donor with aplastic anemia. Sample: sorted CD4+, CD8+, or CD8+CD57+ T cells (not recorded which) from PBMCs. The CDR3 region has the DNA TGCGCCAGCAGCTCAGCGCGCCCCTCTGATGCGTACTATGGCTACACCTTC. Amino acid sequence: CASSSARPSDAYYGYTF.